This T cell receptor (beta chain) was recovered during a study of technical replicates of blood from a handful of donors. Profiled with immunoSEQ multiplex PCR; TCRdb holds only in-frame clones, not every one. The data contain tens of thousands of clones, 94% of them seen just once; the ten biggest clones take up roughly 0.37%. V shed 5 bases and J 7 bases; nucleotides not matched to a gene: 20. Looked up from germline, CDR1 is SGHVS and CDR2 is FQNEAQ. The CDR3 covers 18 residues. The source material was T cells isolated from PBMCs. The receptor was derived from a human donor in good health. V and J are TRBV7-8 and TRBJ2-1; 7 bases are shared with TRBD2. The CDR3 protein is CASSPFGAGEREGNEQFF. The CDR3 DNA is TGTGCCAGCAGCCCCTTTGGGGCGGGTGAGCGGGAAGGGAATGAGCAGTTCTTC.